These 23 T cell receptor beta chains were sequenced from one sample in a study of T cells in Graves' hyperthyroidism and ophthalmopathy. TCR beta CDR3 regions were amplified from RNA. The study used the HTBI primer set for a first-round RT-PCR of the TCR CDR3. TCRdb fed the multiplex PCR reads into MiXCR, producing one record per CDR3 protein. The sample carries roughly 500,000 distinct CDR3 sequences, around a quarter recorded once. The material sequenced was blood. The receptors derive from a woman aged 25 to 39 with Graves' ophthalmopathy.

This chain links TRBV12-3 or TRBV12-4 with TRBJ1-1; 9 positions agree with TRBD1. This CDR3 is built from 14 residues. Trimming at V came to 11 bases and at J to 1 base, leaving 8 bases not matched to a gene. The CDR3 DNA reads as TGTGCCTCTGCGAAGGACAGGGGGAACACTGAAGCTTTCTTT. This codes for CASAKDRGNTEAFF.

The V gene is TRBV29-1, the J gene TRBJ1-2; tentatively, D is TRBD1 (5 bases). Germline V gives CDR1 SQVTM, CDR2 ANQGSEA. The V and J ends lost 3 bases and 8 bases respectively, with 16 bases between them. This CDR3 region has 13 residues. DNA of the CDR3: TGCAGCGTTGAGGTCGAGGGGCGAGGAGGCTACACCTTC. As protein: CSVEVEGRGGYTF.

The rearrangement links TRBV30 to TRBJ2-2, with a possible D match to TRBD2 (6 bases). Germline values: CDR1 GTSNPN, CDR2 SVGIG (reference sequence). The CDR3 runs 13 residues. V was trimmed by 1 base and J by 5 bases, leaving 8 bases between them. For the CDR3, the DNA is TGTGCCTGGAGTGCGCTAGCGACCGGGGAGCTGTTTTTT. It yields the protein CAWSALATGELFF.

This clonotype has more than one count but fewer than ten. This sequence joins TRBV20-1 and TRBJ2-7; the match to TRBD2 covers 8 bases. Germline V lookup: CDR1 DFQATT, CDR2 SNEGSKA (reference sequence). The V and J ends lost 6 bases and 3 bases, in that order; junction bases with no gene match: 10. CDR3 length: 14 residues. The CDR3 DNA reads as TGCAGTGCGAAACCGGGACTAGACTTCTACGAGCAGTACTTC. It yields the protein CSAKPGLDFYEQYF.

The sample holds many counts of this clonotype. This chain connects TRBV7-2 to TRBJ2-7, with D possibly matching TRBD1 (5 bases). This CDR3 is 15 amino acids long. The germline V gene has CDR1 SGHTA and CDR2 FQGNSA. The V end lost 2 bases, the J end lost 0 bases, and 11 bases lay between the germline ends. CDR3 in amino acids: CASSLTGISSYEQYF. CDR3 nucleotides: TGTGCCAGCAGCTTAACAGGTATAAGCTCCTACGAGCAGTACTTC.

This clonotype was counted many times. The rearrangement joins TRBV5-1 to TRBJ2-7; the match to TRBD1 covers 9 bases. Germline V gene sequence: CDR1 SGHRS, CDR2 YFSETQ. The ends lost 1 base at V and 4 bases at J; junction bases unmatched: 9. There are 16 residues in the CDR3. The CDR3 sequence is CASSLSPGQGGYEQYF. For the CDR3, the DNA is TGCGCCAGCAGCTTGAGTCCGGGACAGGGAGGGTACGAGCAGTACTTC.

Notes on this clonotype: A read error may explain this, as a much larger clone is one base away. It is likely a read error, because the conserved phenylalanine at the end of the CDR3 is missing. The V and J genes are TRBV7-6 and TRBJ1-1; perhaps TRBD1 as D (5 bases). The CDR3 is made up of 13 amino acids. Trimming removed 3 bases from V and 5 bases from J, with 10 bases in between. Germline V gene data show CDR1 as SGHVS and CDR2 as FNYEAQ. The CDR3 reads CASSFFGGTEAFY. The CDR3 DNA reads TGTGCCAGCAGCTTTTTTGGGGGAACTGAAGCTTTCTAT.

The chain joins TRBV24-1 to TRBJ2-2, with 13 bases fitting TRBD2. CDR1 is KGHDR and CDR2 is SFDVKD in the germline V gene. This CDR3 has 19 residues. V dropped 4 bases and J dropped 3; count of bases not matched to a gene: 10. CDR3 DNA: TGTGCCACCAGTGACCGAACTAGCGGGAGGGCCCTATACACCGGGGAGCTGTTTTTT. Its protein is CATSDRTSGRALYTGELFF.

The CDR3 spells CASGPGIGTDTQYF. The CDR3 region has the DNA TGTGCCAGCGGTCCGGGGATAGGCACAGATACGCAGTATTTT. The V and J genes are TRBV12-3 or TRBV12-4 and TRBJ2-3, with a possible D match to TRBD2 (5 bases). The CDR3 sequence is 14 residues long. The V end lost 8 bases, the J end lost 1 base, and 13 bases lay between the germline ends.

Ten or more counts support this clonotype. This chain connects TRBV11-2 to TRBJ2-7; D is unclear. V was cut by 5 bases and J by 0 bases, with 11 bases left in between. From germline, CDR1 is SGHAT and CDR2 FQNNGV. CDR3 length: 14 residues. CDR3 protein: CASSKQQDSYEQYF. In DNA form, the CDR3 reads TGTGCCAGCAGCAAACAGCAGGACTCCTACGAGCAGTACTTC.

The chain recombines TRBV4-1 with TRBJ2-7; D unclear. CDR1 MGHRA and CDR2 YSYEKL come from the germline V gene. The CDR3 totals 16 residues. Trimming took 0 bases from V and 4 from J, leaving 16 bases between them. The CDR3 nucleotides read TGCGCCAGCAGCCAAGATTGGCCAGGAGTAAGTTACGAGCAGTACTTC. Its translation is CASSQDWPGVSYEQYF.

CDR3 sequence: CASSPAGTYSNYGYTF. The CDR3 DNA sequence: TGTGCCAGCAGTCCAGCCGGGACTTACAGTAACTATGGCTACACCTTC. V and J are TRBV28 and TRBJ1-2; possible D gene TRBD1, 5 bases. This CDR3 is built from 16 residues. CDR1 MDHEN and CDR2 SYDVKM come from the germline V gene. V gave up 5 bases and J gave up 1 base, with 17 bases separating them.

The chain links TRBV20-1 to TRBJ2-3; a weak D match, TRBD1 (5 bases). The V gene lost 3 bases and the J gene lost 4 bases, with 11 bases spanning the gap. The CDR3 is made up of 13 amino acids. Germline CDR1 DFQATT, CDR2 SNEGSKA (reference sequence). The CDR3 is CSASKGQADTQYF. The CDR3 region has the DNA TGCAGTGCTAGTAAGGGGCAAGCAGATACGCAGTATTTT.

There are a few counts of this clonotype. The chain links TRBV12-3 or TRBV12-4 to TRBJ2-7, with D uncertain. The CDR3 sequence is 14 residues long. The germline V and J ends were trimmed by 7 bases and 0 bases, with 13 bases remaining between them. The CDR3 nucleotides read TGTGCCAGCACGTTTCTCGGCTCCTCCTACGAGCAGTACTTC. Its translation: CASTFLGSSYEQYF.

This clonotype has ten or more counts. This chain links TRBV27 with TRBJ2-5, with D uncertain. The CDR3 consists of 13 residues. Per germline, CDR1 MNHEY and CDR2 SMNVEV (reference sequence). Trimming cost V 4 bases and J 5 bases, with 11 bases left between them. CDR3 DNA: TGTGCCAGCAGTTCTGGGGTGGGGGAGACCCAGTACTTC. Its translation is CASSSGVGETQYF.

J is TRBJ1-1 and V is TRBV20-1, with D possibly TRBD1 on 6 matching bases. Trimming removed 8 bases at V and 0 bases at J, with 16 bases between. The CDR3 runs to 14 residues. Germline V CDR1 and CDR2: DFQATT, SNEGSKA (reference sequence). CDR3 in DNA: TGCAGTTACAAAAGGACAGATTTGAACACTGAAGCTTTCTTT. Translation: CSYKRTDLNTEAFF.

This clonotype was recorded at least ten times. The rearrangement joins TRBV19 to TRBJ2-5; no firm D call. Trimming took off 3 bases at V and 5 bases at J, with 16 bases between the two ends. The CDR3 runs to 15 residues. CDR1 and CDR2 (germline): LNHDA, SQIVND (reference sequence). The CDR3 loop is CASSISATEGETQYF. Here the CDR3 DNA reads TGTGCCAGTAGTATTTCGGCAACCGAAGGGGAGACCCAGTACTTC.

The V gene is TRBV5-5, the J gene TRBJ1-5, with D hard to call. Germline assignment: CDR1 SGHKS and CDR2 YYEKEE (reference sequence). V lost 2 bases to trimming and J lost 2 bases, with 11 bases between them. This CDR3 spans 15 amino acids. The CDR3 DNA reads as TGTGCCAGCAGCTTTTTAGCAGAGGGCAATCAGCCCCAGCATTTT. Its translation: CASSFLAEGNQPQHF.

This clonotype was counted many times. The chain is built from TRBV6-4 and TRBJ1-1; weak D call: TRBD1 (5 bases). Trimming stripped 8 bases from V and 5 bases from J, with 12 bases between. CDR1 is MRHNA, CDR2 SNTAGT, per germline. The CDR3 is 12 amino acids. The CDR3 DNA sequence: TGTGCCAGCCGCGGGGGGGGAACTGAAGCTTTCTTT. Protein: CASRGGGTEAFF.

This clonotype has only a few counts. The J gene is TRBJ2-6, the V gene TRBV3-1, with 8 bases that match TRBD1. This CDR3 has 16 residues. V was clipped by 4 bases and J by 4 bases; unmatched bases: 6. Germline lookup yields CDR1 LGHDT and CDR2 YNNKEL (reference sequence). This CDR3 reads CASSPAGGPGANVLTF. CDR3 DNA sequence: TGTGCCAGCAGCCCCGCAGGGGGCCCCGGGGCCAACGTCCTGACTTTC.

The rearrangement joins TRBV12-5 to TRBJ1-5; possibly TRBD1 for D (6 bases). Germline V gene sequence: CDR1 LGHNT, CDR2 FRNRAP. The V end was cut by 5 bases, the J end by 1 base, with 9 bases between. The CDR3 contains 14 residues. The CDR3 bases are TGTGCTAGTGGTACAGGGTTGAGCAATCAGCCCCAGCATTTT. Its translation: CASGTGLSNQPQHF.

This chain connects TRBV3-1 to TRBJ1-2; D might be TRBD1 (6 bases). The CDR3 length is 15 residues. With 3 bases removed from V and 2 bases from J, the gap between germline ends came to 13 bases. CDR1 is LGHDT, CDR2 YNNKEL, per germline (reference sequence). CDR3 nucleotide sequence: TGTGCCAGCAGCCATTTCGACAGGCCGAACTATGGCTACACCTTC. It yields the protein CASSHFDRPNYGYTF.

In its sample, this clonotype was seen a few times. V and J are TRBV2 and TRBJ2-4; D is tentatively TRBD1 or TRBD2 (5 bases each). Looked up from germline, CDR1 is SNHLY and CDR2 is FYNNEI. This CDR3 region has 15 residues. V lost 7 bases and J 3 bases, leaving 16 bases between the germline ends. The DNA of the CDR3 is TGTGCCAGCACCGCCCGGGGCGCAGGCAAAAACATTCAGTACTTC. This sequence encodes CASTARGAGKNIQYF.